What follows are 16 T cell receptor beta chains derived from one specimen sequenced in a study of T-cell reconstitution after alpha-beta-depleted transplantation in children. The authors prepared the TCRbeta library with unique molecular identifiers. One entry per CDR3 protein, called by TCRdb with MiXCR from the PCR reads. The table has tens of thousands of distinct CDR3 sequences, 40% to 60% seen once. Specimen: peripheral blood, collected before TCRalphabeta/CD19-depleted stem cell transplant. These receptors were collected from a boy younger than two with SCID, due to receive a stem cell transplant.

The gene calls are TRBV5-5 and TRBJ1-3; unclear D gene. CDR1 is SGHKS, CDR2 YYEKEE, per germline (reference sequence). CDR3 length: 14 residues. V was shortened by 2 bases and J by 2 bases, with 8 bases between the two germline ends. The CDR3 here is CASSFQRTGNTIYF. CDR3 in DNA: TGTGCCAGCAGCTTTCAGAGGACTGGAAACACCATATATTTT.

This chain joins TRBV9 and TRBJ1-5; TRBD1 matches 7 bases. CDR1 and CDR2 (germline): SGDLS, YYNGEE. The V segment lost 4 bases and the J segment 2 bases; nucleotides outside the gene matches: 6. The CDR3 consists of 15 residues. The CDR3 nucleotides are TGTGCCAGCAGCCGGACAGGAGGAGGCAATCAGCCCCAGCATTTT. Amino acids: CASSRTGGGNQPQHF.

This chain connects TRBV12-3 or TRBV12-4 to TRBJ2-7; D is perhaps TRBD1 (5 bases). The CDR3 is made up of 14 amino acids. The germline V and J ends were trimmed by 5 bases and 0 bases, with 11 bases remaining between them. The CDR3, as DNA: TGTGCCAGCAGTCCGGACACGACCTCCTACGAGCAGTACTTC. Translating gives CASSPDTTSYEQYF.

The sample holds a few counts of this clonotype. The chain's CDR3 is CASSLDRPNTEAFF. For the CDR3, the DNA is TGTGCCAGCAGCTTAGACAGACCGAACACTGAAGCTTTCTTT. V gene TRBV5-5 combines with J gene TRBJ1-1; a possible D gene is TRBD1 (5 bases). Trimming removed 2 bases from V and 1 base from J, with 9 bases in between. The CDR3 length is 14 residues. Germline V gene lookup returns CDR1 SGHKS and CDR2 YYEKEE (reference sequence).

The V and J genes are TRBV14 and TRBJ2-3, with TRBD1 as a possible D gene (5 bases). The V end was cut by 2 bases, the J end by 6 bases, with 12 bases between. Germline V gene data show CDR1 as SGHDN and CDR2 as FVKESK. This CDR3 comprises 14 residues. In nucleotides, the CDR3 is TGTGCCAGCAGCCAACAGGGTTTTACGGATACGCAGTATTTT. The encoded protein is CASSQQGFTDTQYF.

This chain joins TRBV5-1 and TRBJ2-7; 8 bases align to TRBD2. Germline V gives CDR1 SGHRS, CDR2 YFSETQ. V was pared by 4 bases and J by 6 bases, with 12 bases of the junction left unmatched. The CDR3 is 15 residues long. For the CDR3, the DNA is TGCGCCAGCAGCGTAAGCGGGAGCCAAAAAAGCGAGCAGTACTTC. It encodes CASSVSGSQKSEQYF.

The chain is built from TRBV7-6 and TRBJ1-2; a weak D match, TRBD1 (6 bases). The CDR3 has 15 amino acids. Germline-derived CDR1 and CDR2 are SGHVS and FNYEAQ. V lost 5 bases, J lost 0 bases, and 13 bases lay in between. CDR3 protein: CASSPEQGANYGYTF. CDR3 sequence (DNA): TGTGCCAGCAGCCCGGAACAGGGAGCTAACTATGGCTACACCTTC.

Ten or more counts support this clonotype. The chain carries TRBV15 and TRBJ2-3; 12 bases map to TRBD2. Germline trimming cut 5 bases from V and 2 bases from J; bases unmatched to any gene: 8. The CDR3 totals 17 residues. Per germline, CDR1 LNHNV and CDR2 YYDKDF (reference sequence). CDR3 nucleotide sequence: TGTGCCACCAGCTCATCGACTAGCGGGGGTCCCACAGATACGCAGTATTTT. Amino acid sequence: CATSSSTSGGPTDTQYF. Variable domain in full (rest from reference TRBV15 and TRBJ2-3): DAMVIQNPRYQVTQFGKPVTLSCSQTLNHNVMYWYQQKSSQAPKLLFHYYDKDFNNEADTPDNFQSRRPNTSFCFLDIRSPGLGDTAMYLCATSSSTSGGPTDTQYFGPGTRLTVL.

J is TRBJ1-5 and V is TRBV12-3 or TRBV12-4; D is undetermined. The CDR3 runs 14 residues. V was shortened by 3 bases and J by 5 bases, with 11 bases between the two germline ends. The CDR3 bases are TGTGCCAGCAGTTTTTTTTTTGGCGATCAGCCCCAGCATTTT. Protein product: CASSFFFGDQPQHF.

J is TRBJ1-2 and V is TRBV5-1, with D tentatively TRBD1 (6 bases). CDR1 and CDR2 from the germline V gene are SGHRS and YFSETQ. The CDR3 covers 15 residues. V lost 0 bases to trimming and J lost 8 bases, with 17 bases between them. CDR3 DNA sequence: TGCGCCAGCAGCTTGGACGGGGGGCAGTTTTCGGGCTACACCTTC. It is translated as CASSLDGGQFSGYTF.

This chain uses TRBV5-1 with TRBJ2-1; D tentatively reads TRBD1 or TRBD2 (5 bases each). Deletions cut 0 bases from V and 2 bases from J, with 12 bases between. The CDR3 sequence is 16 residues long. Per the germline V gene, CDR1 is SGHRS and CDR2 is YFSETQ. CDR3 nucleotide sequence: TGCGCCAGCAGCTTGGAAGGGGAGTATGCCTACAATGAGCAGTTCTTC. Protein product: CASSLEGEYAYNEQFF.

This sequence joins TRBV5-6 and TRBJ1-2; D is perhaps TRBD1 (5 bases). V lost 0 bases to trimming and J lost 4 bases, with 19 bases between them. There are 17 residues in the CDR3. CDR1 is SGHDT and CDR2 is YYEEEE in the germline V gene. The DNA for the CDR3 is TGTGCCAGCAGCTTGGCCTGGAGGGAGGACACCTTCTATGGCTACACCTTC. Translated, it gives CASSLAWREDTFYGYTF.

This clonotype was seen at least ten times. V gene TRBV7-2 combines with J gene TRBJ2-7, with D tentatively TRBD2 (5 bases). Between the trimmed V and J ends, which lost 3 bases and 5 bases, there was a span of 14 bases. This CDR3 is 14 amino acids long. The germline CDR1 and CDR2 sequences are SGHTA and FQGNSA. The chain's CDR3 is CASSFGTLGDEQYF. The CDR3 DNA is TGTGCCAGCAGCTTCGGCACACTCGGGGACGAGCAGTACTTC.

The rearrangement uses TRBV4-2 and TRBJ2-1; 7 positions match TRBD2. The length of the CDR3 is 16 residues. Per the germline V gene, CDR1 is LGHNA and CDR2 is YNFKEQ. V was pared by 1 base and J by 8 bases, with 11 bases of the junction left unmatched. CDR3 loop: CASSQVTSWGGYEQFF. DNA of the CDR3: TGTGCCAGCAGCCAAGTGACTAGCTGGGGGGGATATGAGCAGTTCTTC.

This clonotype was observed once. V gene TRBV5-1 combines with J gene TRBJ2-7; no firm D call. CDR3 length: 14 residues. Trimming took off 1 base at V and 6 bases at J, with 14 bases between the two ends. Germline V gene data show CDR1 as SGHRS and CDR2 as YFSETQ. CDR3 coding DNA: TGCGCCAGCAGCTTGAGGTCCGTGACGGGCGAGCAGTACTTC. Translation: CASSLRSVTGEQYF. Supplemented by reference TRBV5-1 and TRBJ2-7, the full variable domain reads KAGVTQTPRYLIKTRGQQVTLSCSPISGHRSVSWYQQTPGQGLQFLFEYFSETQRNKGNFPGRFSGRQFSNSRSEMNVSTLELGDSALYLCASSLRSVTGEQYFGPGTRLTVT.

In its sample, this clonotype was seen many times. This chain uses TRBV20-1 with TRBJ2-7; TRBD2 might be the D (6 bases). This CDR3 spans 16 amino acids. Germline V gene data show CDR1 as DFQATT and CDR2 as SNEGSKA (reference sequence). Between the trimmed V and J ends, which lost 0 bases and 1 base, there was a span of 16 bases. In nucleotides, the CDR3 is TGCAGTGCTAGAGATGGTCGGGGGATGGGGTCCTACGAGCAGTACTTC. Translation: CSARDGRGMGSYEQYF.